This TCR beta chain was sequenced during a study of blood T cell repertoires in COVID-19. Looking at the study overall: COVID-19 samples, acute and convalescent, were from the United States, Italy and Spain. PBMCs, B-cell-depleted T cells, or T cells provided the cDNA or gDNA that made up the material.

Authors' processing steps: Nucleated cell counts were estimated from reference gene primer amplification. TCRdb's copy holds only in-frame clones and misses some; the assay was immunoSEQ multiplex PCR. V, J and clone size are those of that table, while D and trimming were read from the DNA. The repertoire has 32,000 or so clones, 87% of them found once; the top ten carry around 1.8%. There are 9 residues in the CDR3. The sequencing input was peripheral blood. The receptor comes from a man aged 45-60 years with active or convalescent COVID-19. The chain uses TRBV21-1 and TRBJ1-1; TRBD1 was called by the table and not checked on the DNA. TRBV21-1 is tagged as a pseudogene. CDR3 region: CASSARGFF. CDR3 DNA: TGTGCCAGCAGCGCAAGGGGGTTCTTT.